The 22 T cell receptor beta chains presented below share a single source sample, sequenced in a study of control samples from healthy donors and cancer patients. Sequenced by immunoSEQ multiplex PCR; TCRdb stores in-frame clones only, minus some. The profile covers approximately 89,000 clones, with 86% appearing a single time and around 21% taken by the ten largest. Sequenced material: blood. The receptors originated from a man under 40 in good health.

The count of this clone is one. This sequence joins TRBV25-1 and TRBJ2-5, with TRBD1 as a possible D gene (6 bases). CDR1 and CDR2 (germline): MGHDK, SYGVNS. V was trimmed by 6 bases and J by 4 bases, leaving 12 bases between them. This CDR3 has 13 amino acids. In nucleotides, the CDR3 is TGTGCCAGCAGGGGGGCCAAAGGAGAGACCCAGTACTTC. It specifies CASRGAKGETQYF.

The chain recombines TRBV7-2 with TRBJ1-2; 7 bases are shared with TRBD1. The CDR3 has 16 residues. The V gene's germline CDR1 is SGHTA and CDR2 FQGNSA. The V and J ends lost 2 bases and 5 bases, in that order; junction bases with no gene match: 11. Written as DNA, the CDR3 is TGTGCCAGCAGCTTAAATTGGGCAGGGGGAGGGTATGGCTACACCTTC. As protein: CASSLNWAGGGYGYTF.

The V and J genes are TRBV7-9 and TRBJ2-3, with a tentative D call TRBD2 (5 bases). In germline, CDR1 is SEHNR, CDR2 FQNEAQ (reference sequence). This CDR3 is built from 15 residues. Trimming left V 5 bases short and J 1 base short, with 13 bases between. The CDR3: CASSLSLGGTDTQYF. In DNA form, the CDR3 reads TGTGCCAGCAGCCTTTCACTAGGTGGCACAGATACGCAGTATTTT. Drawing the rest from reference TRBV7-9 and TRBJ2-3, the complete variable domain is DTGVSQNPRHKITKRGQNVTFRCDPISEHNRLYWYRQTLGQGPEFLTYFQNEAQLEKSRLLSDRFSAERPKGSFSTLEIQRTEQGDSAMYLCASSLSLGGTDTQYFGPGTRLTVL.

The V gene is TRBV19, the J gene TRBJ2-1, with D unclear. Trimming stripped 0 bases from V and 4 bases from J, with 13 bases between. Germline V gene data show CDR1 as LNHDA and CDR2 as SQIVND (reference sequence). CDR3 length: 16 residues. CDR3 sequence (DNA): TGTGCCAGTAGTATAGAGGGCTACACCTCTTACAATGAGCAGTTCTTC. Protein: CASSIEGYTSYNEQFF.

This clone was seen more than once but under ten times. CDR3 residues: CASSFKGQGDDEKLFF. The CDR3 region has the DNA TGTGCCAGCAGCTTCAAAGGACAGGGCGACGACGAAAAACTGTTTTTT. The chain uses TRBV7-9 and TRBJ1-4, with TRBD1 matching 8 bases. CDR3 size: 16 residues. Unmatched junction bases numbered 11, after V lost 3 bases and J lost 8 bases. Germline V gives CDR1 SEHNR, CDR2 FQNEAQ (reference sequence).

Written as DNA, the CDR3 is TGTGCCAGCAGCGTAGATTCTGGGGGATTCGTCAAAGAGACCCAGTACTTC. Its translation is CASSVDSGGFVKETQYF. This chain connects TRBV9 to TRBJ2-5; the D call may be TRBD1 or TRBD2 (5 bases each). V lost 0 bases and J 3 bases, leaving 18 bases between the germline ends. Germline values: CDR1 SGDLS, CDR2 YYNGEE. This CDR3 is 17 amino acids long.

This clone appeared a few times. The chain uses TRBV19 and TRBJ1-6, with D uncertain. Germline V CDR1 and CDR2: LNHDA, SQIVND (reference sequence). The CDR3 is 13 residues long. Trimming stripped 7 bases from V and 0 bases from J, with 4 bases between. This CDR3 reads CASMGSYNSPLHF. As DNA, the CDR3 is TGTGCCAGTATGGGCTCCTATAATTCACCCCTCCACTTT.

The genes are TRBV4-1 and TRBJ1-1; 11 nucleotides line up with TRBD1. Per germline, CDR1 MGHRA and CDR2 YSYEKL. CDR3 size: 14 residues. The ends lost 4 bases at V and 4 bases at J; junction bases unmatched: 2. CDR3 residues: CASSPGTGGTEAFF. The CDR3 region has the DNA TGCGCCAGCAGCCCGGGGACAGGGGGCACTGAAGCTTTCTTT.

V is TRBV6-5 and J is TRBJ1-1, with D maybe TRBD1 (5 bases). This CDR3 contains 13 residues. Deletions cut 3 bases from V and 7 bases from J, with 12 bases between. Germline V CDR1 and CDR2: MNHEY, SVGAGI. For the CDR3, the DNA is TGTGCCAGCAGTTATGGGGGTCTGGTTGAAGCTTTCTTT. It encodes CASSYGGLVEAFF.

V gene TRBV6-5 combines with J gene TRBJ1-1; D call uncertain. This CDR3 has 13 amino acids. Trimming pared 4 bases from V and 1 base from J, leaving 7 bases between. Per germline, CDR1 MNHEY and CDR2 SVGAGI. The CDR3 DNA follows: TGTGCCAGCAGTTTTGCAGAGAACACTGAAGCTTTCTTT. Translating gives CASSFAENTEAFF.

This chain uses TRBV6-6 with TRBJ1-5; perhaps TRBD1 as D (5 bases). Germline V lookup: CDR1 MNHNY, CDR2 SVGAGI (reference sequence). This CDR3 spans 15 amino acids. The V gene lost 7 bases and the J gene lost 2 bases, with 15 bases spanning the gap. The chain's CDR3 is CASTAFLRGNQPQHF. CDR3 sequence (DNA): TGTGCCAGCACCGCCTTCCTCAGGGGCAATCAGCCCCAGCATTTT.

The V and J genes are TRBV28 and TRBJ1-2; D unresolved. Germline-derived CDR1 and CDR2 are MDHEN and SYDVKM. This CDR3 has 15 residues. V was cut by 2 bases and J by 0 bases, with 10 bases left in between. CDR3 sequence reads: CASSLVGRTNYGYTF. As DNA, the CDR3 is TGTGCCAGCAGTTTAGTAGGCAGGACTAACTATGGCTACACCTTC.

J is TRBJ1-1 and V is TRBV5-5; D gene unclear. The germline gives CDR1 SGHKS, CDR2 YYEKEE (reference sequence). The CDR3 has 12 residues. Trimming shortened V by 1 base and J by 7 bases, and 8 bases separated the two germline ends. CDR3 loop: CASSLISDEAFF. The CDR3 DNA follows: TGTGCCAGCAGCTTGATTTCAGATGAAGCTTTCTTT.

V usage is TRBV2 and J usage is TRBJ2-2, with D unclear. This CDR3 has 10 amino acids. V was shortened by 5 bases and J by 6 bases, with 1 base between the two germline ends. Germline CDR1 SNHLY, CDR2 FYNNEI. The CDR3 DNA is TGTGCCAGCAGTCCCGGGGAGCTGTTTTTT. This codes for CASSPGELFF.

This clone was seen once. CDR3 loop: CSASLAGMNEQFF. DNA of the CDR3: TGCAGTGCTAGTTTGGCAGGGATGAATGAGCAGTTCTTC. V gene TRBV20-1 combines with J gene TRBJ2-1; weak D call: TRBD1 (5 bases). The CDR3 is made up of 13 amino acids. Germline CDR1 is DFQATT and CDR2 is SNEGSKA (reference sequence). The V end lost 3 bases, the J end lost 7 bases, and 13 bases lay between the germline ends.

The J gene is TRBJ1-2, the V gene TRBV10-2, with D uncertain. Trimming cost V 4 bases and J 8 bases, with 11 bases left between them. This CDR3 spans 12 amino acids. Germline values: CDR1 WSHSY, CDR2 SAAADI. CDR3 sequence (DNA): TGCGCCAGCAGTGCCGGGATCGGGGGCTACACCTTC. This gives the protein CASSAGIGGYTF.

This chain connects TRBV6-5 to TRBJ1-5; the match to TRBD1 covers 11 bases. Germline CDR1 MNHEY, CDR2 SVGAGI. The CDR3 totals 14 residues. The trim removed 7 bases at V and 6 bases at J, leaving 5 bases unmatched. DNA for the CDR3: TGTGCCAGCACCTGGGACAGGGGGAGTCAGCCCCAGCATTTT. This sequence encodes CASTWDRGSQPQHF.

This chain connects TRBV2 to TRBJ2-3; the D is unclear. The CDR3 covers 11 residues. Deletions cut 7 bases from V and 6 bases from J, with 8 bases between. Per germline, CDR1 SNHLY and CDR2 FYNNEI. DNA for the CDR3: TGTGCCAGCAAAAGAATGGATACGCAGTATTTT. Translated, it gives CASKRMDTQYF. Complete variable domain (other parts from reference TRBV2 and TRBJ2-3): EPEVTQTPSHQVTQMGQEVILRCVPISNHLYFYWYRQILGQKVEFLVSFYNNEISEKSEIFDDQFSVERPDGSNFTLKIRSTKLEDSAMYFCASKRMDTQYFGPGTRLTVL.

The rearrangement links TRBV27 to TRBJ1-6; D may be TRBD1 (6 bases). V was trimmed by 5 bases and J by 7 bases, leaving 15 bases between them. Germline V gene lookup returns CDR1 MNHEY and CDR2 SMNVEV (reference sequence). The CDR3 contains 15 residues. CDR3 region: CASSLGGLWNSPLHF. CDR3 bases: TGTGCCAGCAGTCTAGGGGGTTTATGGAATTCACCCCTCCACTTT.

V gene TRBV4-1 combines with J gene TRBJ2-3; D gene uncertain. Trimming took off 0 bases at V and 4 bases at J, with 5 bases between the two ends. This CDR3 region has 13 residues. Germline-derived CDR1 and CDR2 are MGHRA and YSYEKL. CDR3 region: CASSQERSDTQYF. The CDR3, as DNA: TGCGCCAGCAGCCAAGAAAGGTCAGATACGCAGTATTTT.

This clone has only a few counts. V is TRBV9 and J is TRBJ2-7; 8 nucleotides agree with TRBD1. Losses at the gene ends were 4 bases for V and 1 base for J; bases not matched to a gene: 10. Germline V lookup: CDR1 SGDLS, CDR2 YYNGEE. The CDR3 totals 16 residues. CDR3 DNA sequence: TGTGCCAGCAGCACGTCAGGGGGCGCTTTGTCCTACGAGCAGTACTTC. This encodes CASSTSGGALSYEQYF.

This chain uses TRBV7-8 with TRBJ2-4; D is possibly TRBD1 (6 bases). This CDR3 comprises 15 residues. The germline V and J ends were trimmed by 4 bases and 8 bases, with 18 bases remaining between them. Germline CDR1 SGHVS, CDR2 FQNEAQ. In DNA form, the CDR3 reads TGTGCCAGCAGCTCGTACAGGGATGGGGGAGACATTCAGTACTTC. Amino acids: CASSSYRDGGDIQYF.